The entry below describes one T cell receptor (beta chain). This clonotype appeared a few times. What this receptor recognizes is not known. The input lacks base qualities; no much larger clone sits a single base away. The entry originates in a study of T cell repertoires in cytomegalovirus infection (dated by TCRdb to between 2017 and 2020). Study-wide context: Donor HLA type was relevant to the analysis, as public TCR beta signatures indicated carriage of CMV infection together with the matching HLA type. What the research found in general, with its limitations: In the ex vivo response, HLA-C-restricted CMV-specific TCR beta clonotypes were dominant, and in two of eight donors the single most frequent clonotype came from this HLA-C-restricted group. Cumulative frequency of public TCR beta family members discriminated carriers of CMV infection plus the relevant HLA type in this cohort and an independent 352-donor cohort.

CDR1 and CDR2 (MNHEY, SMNVEV) derive from the germline V gene (reference sequence). From the cysteine through the phenylalanine, the CDR3 covers 16 amino acids. Here the CDR3 DNA is all that survives: 48 bases in frame from base 1. V trim: 8 bases; J trim: 5 bases; unmatched bases: 14. Sequencing was performed on an Illumina HiSeq 1500. The public reads were run again by TCRdb, first through fastp at Q25 and then through MiXCR, and only productive beta chains were kept. Rows are combined by CDR3 protein, so each entry shows the most common genes and DNA. This sample is represented by hundreds of thousands of distinct CDR3 sequences; 15% to 20% of them were singletons. The ten largest clonotypes hold about 11% of the sample.

Material for sequencing was PBMCs. The TCR sequence derives from a human donor in good health (CMV status not recorded). Some clones in this sample may be carry-over from other donors' samples. The rearranged chain carries TRBV27 and TRBJ2-7, with 11 middle bases fitting TRBD1. The DNA sequence is TGTGCCAGCGGACGGGACAGGGGGTTGGGACGAGACGAGCAGTACTTC. Translated, this is CASGRDRGLGRDEQYF.